A selection of T cell receptor beta chains follows, all from one sample in a study of early T cells in non-severe SARS-CoV-2 infection. TCRdb reprocessed the 5' RACE reads via MiXCR and lists one record per CDR3 protein. The sample carries approximately 85,000 distinct CDR3 sequences, 9% to 15% recorded once. Sequencing was done on a sample of whole blood. The receptor set was obtained from an adult who was a healthcare worker with PCR-confirmed SARS-CoV-2 infection or an uninfected control (not recorded which). The CDR3 runs from the conserved cysteine through the conserved F or W. D genes are given only for firm matches. Rows may omit the clone size; those that give it use once, few, many or a size class.

j_call d_call v_call clone_size cdr3_length cdr3_nt cdr3_aa
TRBJ1-5 TRBD1 TRBV19 . 17 TGTGCCAGTCGAACAGGGGGCGCTTCCCAGGGCAATCAGCCCCAGCATTTT CASRTGGASQGNQPQHF
TRBJ2-1 TRBD2 TRBV25-1 many 13 TGTGCCAGCATTCGAGCGGGAGGGAATGAGCAGTTCTTC CASIRAGGNEQFF
TRBJ1-4 TRBD1 TRBV12-3/TRBV12-4 . 17 TGTGCCAGCAGTCGCATTGCCGTACAGGGGGCGAACGAAAAACTGTTTTTT CASSRIAVQGANEKLFF
TRBJ2-1 TRBD2 TRBV12-3/TRBV12-4 few 16 TGTGCCAGCAGACCACGTAGGACTAGCACACACAATGAGCAGTTCTTC CASRPRRTSTHNEQFF
TRBJ2-7 TRBD2 TRBV20-1 . 13 TGCAGTGCCCGACTAGCGGGAGTCTACGAGCAGTACTTC CSARLAGVYEQYF
TRBJ2-1 TRBD2 TRBV7-9 . 14 TGTGCCAGGGGTACGGGAGGCCGTTACAATGAGCAGTTCTTC CARGTGGRYNEQFF
TRBJ2-6 . TRBV19 many 16 TGTGCCAGTAGTATCGGGCTAGCGTGGGGGGCCAACGTCCTGACTTTC CASSIGLAWGANVLTF
TRBJ2-7 TRBD1 TRBV12-3/TRBV12-4 few 15 TGTGCCAGCAGTTTTACAGGGGGCTTCTCCTACGAGCAGTACTTC CASSFTGGFSYEQYF
TRBJ2-1 . TRBV19 medium-sized 14 TGTGCCAGTAGTCTTGAGGGGTTGTGGGATGAGCAGTTCTTC CASSLEGLWDEQFF
TRBJ2-1 TRBD1 TRBV5-1 many 13 TGCGCCAGCAGCTTTACGACAGGGAATGAGCAGTTCTTC CASSFTTGNEQFF
TRBJ1-6 . TRBV20-1 few 15 TGCAGTGCTCATCTTAAACTAAGAACCGATTCACCCCTCCACTTT CSAHLKLRTDSPLHF
TRBJ1-4 . TRBV6-6 many 16 TGTGCCAGCAGTTACCAGAGGACAGCTCAGAATGAAAAACTGTTTTTT CASSYQRTAQNEKLFF
TRBJ1-2 . TRBV4-3 many 16 TGCGCCAGCAGCCAAGATTCGGAAATCGTTGGCTATGGCTACACCTTC CASSQDSEIVGYGYTF
TRBJ1-1 . TRBV20-1 few 13 TGCAGTGCTCGTGACAGGCGGAACACTGAAGCTTTCTTT CSARDRRNTEAFF
TRBJ2-1 TRBD2 TRBV11-2 few 14 TGTGCCAGCAGCACCCTAGCGGGCCTTGTCGAGCAGTTCTTC CASSTLAGLVEQFF
TRBJ2-7 . TRBV5-5 many 14 TGTGCCAGCAGCTTGGGTGTCCCAACCTACGAGCAGTACTTC CASSLGVPTYEQYF
TRBJ2-1 . TRBV7-2 many 14 TGTGCCAGCAGCGCGTGGGGACCCTACAATGAGCAGTTCTTC CASSAWGPYNEQFF
TRBJ2-3 . TRBV20-1 many 16 TGCAGTGCTAGAGATCCTCTCGGCAGGGTCACAGATACGCAGTATTTT CSARDPLGRVTDTQYF
TRBJ2-7 . TRBV7-9 many 12 TGTGCCAGCAGCTCCCGGGACCTAGCCCCCCACTTC CASSSRDLAPHF
TRBJ1-5 . TRBV6-5 . 14 TGTGCCAGCAGTTATGCGGCCCGGGGGCAGCCCCAGCATTTT CASSYAARGQPQHF
TRBJ2-3 TRBD2 TRBV4-3 . 15 TGCGCCAGCAGCCAAGTAATACTAGCGACAGATACGCAGTATTTT CASSQVILATDTQYF
TRBJ2-7 TRBD2 TRBV20-1 once 12 TGCAGTGCCAGACTAGCTTCCTACGAGCTGTACTTC CSARLASYELYF
TRBJ1-2 . TRBV3-1 few 12 TGTGCCAGCAGCCAGGTACAGGGAGGCTACACCTTC CASSQVQGGYTF
TRBJ1-1 TRBD1 TRBV19 few 16 TGTGCCAGTAGTATAGGGGCGACAGGGCGGGGGACTGAAGCTTTCTTT CASSIGATGRGTEAFF
TRBJ2-1 . TRBV4-1 . 15 TGCACCAGCAGCATCGCCCTGGGGGTTACCAATGAGCAGTTCTTC CTSSIALGVTNEQFF
TRBJ1-1 . TRBV7-3 many 13 TGTGCCAGCAGCTTCCAGATGAACACTGAAGCTTTCTTT CASSFQMNTEAFF
TRBJ2-3 TRBD1 TRBV7-9 many 14 TGTGCCAGCAGCCGGGACAGGACTTGGGATACGCAGTATTTT CASSRDRTWDTQYF
TRBJ1-1 TRBD1 TRBV29-1 . 13 TGCAGCGTCGCGACAGGGGGCAACACTGAAGCTTTCTTT CSVATGGNTEAFF
TRBJ2-4 . TRBV7-2 few 14 TGTGCCAGCAGCTTAGAGAAGGGGAAAAACATTCAGTACTTC CASSLEKGKNIQYF
TRBJ1-5 TRBD1 TRBV10-3 medium-sized 14 TGTGCCATCGCGACAGGGGATAGCAATCAGCCCCAGCATTTT CAIATGDSNQPQHF
TRBJ2-1 . TRBV6-1 few 13 TGTGCCAGCATGCACAGACCCTACAATGAGCAGTTCTTC CASMHRPYNEQFF
TRBJ2-5 . TRBV14 . 16 TGTGCCAGCAGCCAAGGGGCCCGAACCTGGAGCGAGACCCAGTACTTC CASSQGARTWSETQYF
TRBJ2-3 . TRBV11-2 . 18 TGTGCCAGCAGCTTATCCCTCCTAAGGAGTAGTAGCACAGATACGCAGTATTTT CASSLSLLRSSSTDTQYF
TRBJ2-7 . TRBV19 few 14 TGTGCCAGTAGTAGTAACGCGTCACCCTACGAGCAGTACTTC CASSSNASPYEQYF
TRBJ2-7 TRBD1 TRBV7-2 . 15 TGTGCCAGCAGCACCTCGACAGGGTTCACGACCGAGCAGTACTTC CASSTSTGFTTEQYF
TRBJ1-5 . TRBV6-2/TRBV6-3 many 13 TGTGCCAGCAAGAGACAGCTGAATCAGCCCCAGCATTTT CASKRQLNQPQHF
TRBJ2-1 TRBD2 TRBV7-9 few 15 TGTGCCAGCAGCCCACGGACTAGCGGGAGTGATGAGCAGTTCTTC CASSPRTSGSDEQFF
TRBJ2-3 . TRBV7-3 medium-sized 16 TGTGCCAGCAGCTTATTTTATTTGTGGGTCACAGATACGCAGTATTTT CASSLFYLWVTDTQYF
TRBJ2-1 . TRBV20-1 many 12 TGCAGTGCTAAGACAACTTACAATGAGCAGTTCTTC CSAKTTYNEQFF
TRBJ2-4 TRBD1 TRBV7-9 . 14 TGTGCCAGCAGCTTACGAGGGGGCGCGGACATTCAGTACTTC CASSLRGGADIQYF
TRBJ1-6 . TRBV27 . 14 TGTGCCAGCTTCGATGGGTCCCGGAATTCACCCCTCCACTTT CASFDGSRNSPLHF
TRBJ1-1 . TRBV6-2/TRBV6-3 many 11 TGTGCCACCTCTCCTCGGACTGAAGCTTTCTTT CATSPRTEAFF
TRBJ1-2 TRBD1 TRBV12-3/TRBV12-4 . 12 TGTGCCAGCAGTATCGACAGGGACGGCTACACCTTC CASSIDRDGYTF
TRBJ2-7 . TRBV20-1 few 12 TGCCCCCGCCGCTGCCGTCACTACGAGCAGTACTTC CPRRCRHYEQYF
TRBJ1-3 . TRBV5-1 many 16 TGCGCCAGCAGCAGGACCGACAGTTTCTCTGGAAACACCATATATTTT CASSRTDSFSGNTIYF
TRBJ1-5 . TRBV20-1 many 13 TGCAGTGGTCGCGGGGGAGGCAATCAGCCCCAGCATTTT CSGRGGGNQPQHF
TRBJ2-4 TRBD2 TRBV7-6 . 16 TGTGCCAGCAGCCCGCGACTAGCGGGAGCCAAAAACATTCAGTACTTC CASSPRLAGAKNIQYF
TRBJ1-1 . TRBV3-1 . 14 TGTGCCAGCAACCAAAGCCAGGGAAGGGGTGAAGTTTTCTTT CASNQSQGRGEVFF
TRBJ2-1 . TRBV14 many 15 TGTGCCAGCAGCCAAGACCTAGCATCCTACAATGAGCAGTTCTTC CASSQDLASYNEQFF